The rows below give T cell receptor beta chains drawn from one sample of a study of shared clonotypes between healthy human individuals. Using immunoSEQ multiplex PCR, the repertoire was profiled, and TCRdb retains in-frame clones only, with some absent. The table records about 680,000 clones, 60% to 80% of them present only once. What was sequenced was memory CD4+ T cells sorted from blood. The source of these receptors is a woman between 25 and 40 years old in good health. Both conserved end residues are part of each CDR3. D genes are given only for firm matches. Rows may omit the clone size; those that give it use once, few, many or a size class.

-,TRBV14,TRBJ2-5,-,TGTGCCAGCAGCCAAGCCACGGGTTTAGAGACCCAGTACTTC,CASSQATGLETQYF
TRBD1,TRBV29-1,TRBJ2-7,-,TGCAGCGTCGGACAGGGGGCTTTATACGAGCAGTACTTC,CSVGQGALYEQYF
-,TRBV27,TRBJ1-2,-,TGTGCCAGCAGTCAACAGGGACGGGGCTACACCTTC,CASSQQGRGYTF
-,TRBV2,TRBJ2-7,-,TGTGCCAGCAAGGAGGTAGCGGAAGAGCAGTACTTC,CASKEVAEEQYF
-,TRBV28,TRBJ2-7,once,TGTGCCAGCCGGACGCATTCCTACGAGCAGTACTTC,CASRTHSYEQYF
-,TRBV28,TRBJ2-7,-,TGTGCCAGCAGGTTAGGACACTACTACGAGCAGTACTTC,CASRLGHYYEQYF
-,TRBV10-3,TRBJ1-5,-,TGTGCCATCAGGAGGGATCTAGGGGGCAATCAGCCCCAGCATTTT,CAIRRDLGGNQPQHF
TRBD1,TRBV5-4,TRBJ1-4,-,TGTGCCAGCAGCTCAGGGGGGCAGGCTAATGAAAAACTGTTTTTT,CASSSGGQANEKLFF
-,TRBV6-6,TRBJ1-2,-,TGTGCCAGCAGACTCACAGGCAACTATGGCTACACCTTC,CASRLTGNYGYTF
-,TRBV28,TRBJ2-2,-,TGTGCCAGCAGTTTACGAAGACTAGCGAACACCGGGGAGCTGTTTTTT,CASSLRRLANTGELFF
-,TRBV28,TRBJ2-5,-,TGTGCCAGCAGCCTACGGGACTTCCAAGAGACCCAGTACTTC,CASSLRDFQETQYF
-,TRBV5-4,TRBJ1-4,-,TGTGCCAGCAGCTGGGACGTAAATGAAAAACTGTTTTTT,CASSWDVNEKLFF
TRBD1,TRBV9,TRBJ1-2,few,TGTGCCAGCAGCGCAAGGACAGGACTTGGCTACACCTTC,CASSARTGLGYTF
-,TRBV6-5,TRBJ1-6,-,TGTGCCAGCAGGATGTATAATTCACCCCTCCACTTT,CASRMYNSPLHF
TRBD2,TRBV19,TRBJ2-5,few,TGTGCCAGTAGAGTAACCAGCGGGAGGGAGACCCAGTACTTC,CASRVTSGRETQYF
-,TRBV27,TRBJ2-7,-,TGTGCCAGCAGTTTTCTTGGGGCGTTATCCTACGAGCAGTACTTC,CASSFLGALSYEQYF
TRBD1,TRBV11-2,TRBJ1-2,-,TGTGCCAGCAGCTTAGGACAGGGGTCCTATGGCTACACCTTC,CASSLGQGSYGYTF
TRBD2,TRBV28,TRBJ2-1,-,TGTGCCATCACTAGCGCCCACTCCTACAATGAGCAGTTCTTC,CAITSAHSYNEQFF
TRBD1,TRBV19,TRBJ1-1,once,TGTGCCAGTAGTGTCACAGGGGGCGGAACTGAAGCTTTCTTT,CASSVTGGGTEAFF
-,TRBV2,TRBJ1-2,-,TGTGCCAGAGGACGGGTACCTAACTATGGCTACACCTTC,CARGRVPNYGYTF
TRBD2,TRBV20-1,TRBJ2-1,-,TGCAGAACTAGCGTTAGCGAGCAGTTCTTC,CRTSVSEQFF
-,TRBV29-1,TRBJ1-1,once,TGCAGCGGACAGGTTATGAACACTGAAGCTTTCTTT,CSGQVMNTEAFF
TRBD2,TRBV7-2,TRBJ2-1,few,TGTGCCAGCAGCTTATATGGGAGGGAGAATTACAATGAGCAGTTCTTC,CASSLYGRENYNEQFF
-,TRBV28,TRBJ2-7,-,TGTGCCAGCAGCCTAACAGGTACAAACACCTACGAGCAGTACTTC,CASSLTGTNTYEQYF
-,TRBV28,TRBJ2-7,-,TGTGCCAGCGCACCTCAGGGGCGCGAGCAGTACTTC,CASAPQGREQYF
-,TRBV5-1,TRBJ2-7,-,TGCGCCAGCAGCTTGGCCACCTTTAGAGGGTTCGACGAGCAGTACTTC,CASSLATFRGFDEQYF
TRBD1,TRBV18,TRBJ2-7,-,TGTGCCAGCTCACCACCTGGACAGGGAAGTGTCTACGAGCAGTACTTC,CASSPPGQGSVYEQYF
TRBD2,TRBV19,TRBJ2-2,-,TGTGCCAGTAGTATTGGACTAGCGGGAGTGCTCACCGGGGAGCTGTTTTTT,CASSIGLAGVLTGELFF
TRBD2,TRBV4-1,TRBJ2-7,-,TGCGCCAGCAGCCAAGCCCTGGGCCGCCAGCGGGATTACGAGCAGTACTTC,CASSQALGRQRDYEQYF